This paragraph covers one T cell receptor (beta chain) sequence. Assay used: immunoSEQ multiplex PCR; TCRdb lists only in-frame clones, some missing. This repertoire shows 300,000 to 400,000 clones, roughly 90% found once; its top ten account for less than 3.5%. This sample stems from a study of blood T cell repertoires in COVID-19. The CDR3 runs 16 residues. Germline CDR1 and CDR2: SGHVS and FNYEAQ. Losses at the gene ends were 7 bases for V and 2 bases for J; bases not matched to a gene: 9. The chain carries TRBV7-6 and TRBJ2-5; the match to TRBD2 covers 11 bases. The receptor's source is a woman aged 25-40 years with COVID-19, enrolled during active disease. What was sequenced was peripheral blood. The DNA of the CDR3 is TGTGCCAGCACCGTGACTAGCGGGAACTATCAAGAGACCCAGTACTTC. The encoded protein is CASTVTSGNYQETQYF.